The 14 T cell receptor beta chains given below trace back to one sample, sequenced in a study of blood T cells in healthy people across ages. The authors ran a second PCR of about 7 to 11 cycles using a sample-barcoded 5' primer and a J-beta primer mix. TCRdb ran MiXCR on the 5' RACE reads and lists one entry per CDR3 protein. Here the sample spans 800,000 to 1,300,000 distinct CDR3 sequences, under 30% being singletons. These data were also reused for a study on T cells of mothers and their children.

Material for sequencing was blood. These receptors all stem from a girl aged 2 to 9 in good health.

This clonotype was detected only a few times. This chain's CDR3 is CASSNSPRQSGGYEQYF. The CDR3 nucleotides are TGTGCCAGCAGCAATTCCCCAAGGCAGAGCGGCGGCTACGAGCAGTACTTC. V gene TRBV6-2 or TRBV6-3 combines with J gene TRBJ2-7; D perhaps matches TRBD2 (5 bases). Trimming removed 6 bases from V and 3 bases from J, with 24 bases in between. This CDR3 has 17 residues. The V gene's germline CDR1 is MNHEY and CDR2 SVGEGT.

Only a few counts were recorded for this clonotype. This chain uses TRBV11-2 with TRBJ2-4; 7 bases align to TRBD2. Unmatched junction bases numbered 13, after V lost 5 bases and J lost 0 bases. Per the germline V gene, CDR1 is SGHAT and CDR2 is FQNNGV. The CDR3 covers 18 residues. The CDR3 bases are TGTGCCAGCAGCCCCGTGGTTGGGCGGGAGCTAGCCAAAAACATTCAGTACTTC. Amino acid sequence: CASSPVVGRELAKNIQYF. The whole variable domain, remainder taken from reference TRBV11-2 and TRBJ2-4, is EAGVAQSPRYKIIEKRQSVAFWCNPISGHATLYWYQQILGQGPKLLIQFQNNGVVDDSQLPKDRFSAERLKGVDSTLKIQPAKLEDSAVYLCASSPVVGRELAKNIQYFGAGTRLSVL.

The chain recombines TRBV6-1 with TRBJ2-5; a possible D gene is TRBD1 (6 bases). The last part of the DNA fits TRBJ2-1 better; the J call may be wrong. This CDR3 has 12 residues. Germline loops: CDR1 MNHNS, CDR2 SASEGT. The CDR3 is CASSKQGAEQFF. The CDR3 DNA is TGTGCCAGCAGTAAACAGGGCGCTGAGCAGTTCTTC.

This clonotype turned up a few times. This sequence joins TRBV7-9 and TRBJ2-7; D might be TRBD2 (5 bases). Germline CDR1 reads SEHNR; CDR2 reads FQNEAQ (reference sequence). The CDR3 is 15 amino acids. V gave up 4 bases and J gave up 3 bases, with 16 bases separating them. The CDR3, as DNA: TGTGCCAGCAGCTCCTTGGACGGACTCAGCTACGAGCAGTACTTC. Encoded protein: CASSSLDGLSYEQYF.

V is TRBV19 and J is TRBJ2-7; D gene unclear. Trimming pared 1 base from V and 2 bases from J, leaving 6 bases between. Germline CDR1 reads LNHDA; CDR2 reads SQIVND (reference sequence). The CDR3 loop spans 13 amino acids. The CDR3 protein is CASSIGGTYEQYF. The CDR3 bases are TGTGCCAGTAGTATAGGCGGAACCTACGAGCAGTACTTC.

This clonotype was seen more than once but under ten times. This chain uses TRBV29-1 with TRBJ1-2; D is possibly TRBD1 (5 bases). Germline assignment: CDR1 SQVTM and CDR2 ANQGSEA. The CDR3 has 14 amino acids. With 1 base removed from V and 7 bases from J, the gap between germline ends came to 16 bases. This CDR3 is CSVEVGGGTGGYTF. DNA of the CDR3: TGCAGCGTTGAAGTCGGCGGGGGTACCGGTGGCTACACCTTC.

This chain links TRBV7-3 with TRBJ2-3, with a weak D call TRBD1 (5 bases). V was cut by 1 base and J by 1 base, with 9 bases left in between. Germline V gene sequence: CDR1 SGHTA, CDR2 FQGTGA. CDR3 size: 15 residues. CDR3 sequence (DNA): TGTGCCAGCAGCTTAAGTGTCAGGGGCACAGATACGCAGTATTTT. Its protein product is CASSLSVRGTDTQYF.

This clonotype came up a few times. The J gene is TRBJ2-5, the V gene TRBV15; 10 bases line up with TRBD1. The tail of the sequence fits TRBJ2-7 better, so the J call may be wrong. The germline V gene encodes CDR1 LNHNV and CDR2 YYDKDF (reference sequence). The CDR3 length is 16 residues. The CDR3 DNA reads TGTGCCACCAGCAGTGACTGGACAGGGGGGTCCTACGAGCAGTACTTC. It translates to CATSSDWTGGSYEQYF.

CDR3 sequence (DNA): TGTGCCAGCAACAGGGGGCCAGGTCAGCCCCAGCATTTT. This sequence encodes CASNRGPGQPQHF. The chain recombines TRBV12-3 or TRBV12-4 with TRBJ1-5, with 9 bases matching TRBD1. This CDR3 contains 13 residues. Losses at the gene ends were 7 bases for V and 6 bases for J; bases not matched to a gene: 4.

The rearrangement links TRBV13 to TRBJ1-3; 7 nucleotides line up with TRBD1. The CDR3 sequence is 14 residues long. V was clipped by 5 bases and J by 4 bases; unmatched bases: 5. The germline CDR1 and CDR2 sequences are PRHDT and FYEKMQ (reference sequence). The CDR3, as DNA: TGTGCCAGCAGCGAGGGGACAGCCGGAAACACCATATATTTT. It is translated as CASSEGTAGNTIYF.

The rearrangement joins TRBV20-1 to TRBJ2-5, with D unresolved. The J call may be in error: the DNA end matches TRBJ2-1 better. CDR3 size: 12 residues. Per germline, CDR1 DFQATT and CDR2 SNEGSKA (reference sequence). The CDR3 coding sequence is TGCAGTGCTAGTCTGGCTTTGGATGAGCAGTTCTTC. Translation: CSASLALDEQFF.

The genes are TRBV20-1 and TRBJ2-5, with D uncertain. The CDR3 is 13 residues long. Germline V gene data show CDR1 as DFQATT and CDR2 as SNEGSKA (reference sequence). V was clipped by 3 bases and J by 2 bases, with 10 bases between them. The CDR3 loop is CSARLTGQETQYF. The CDR3 DNA reads TGCAGTGCTAGGTTGACTGGGCAAGAGACCCAGTACTTC.

This clonotype was counted between two and nine times. The rearrangement links TRBV2 to TRBJ2-1, with TRBD2 identical over 12 bases. V dropped 6 bases and J dropped 7; count of bases not matched to a gene: 13. Germline V gene data show CDR1 as SNHLY and CDR2 as FYNNEI. The CDR3 covers 17 residues. This chain's CDR3 is CASSDLLAGGPLNEQFF. The CDR3 bases are TGTGCCAGCAGCGATCTTCTAGCGGGGGGGCCTCTTAATGAGCAGTTCTTC.

There are a few counts of this clonotype. J is TRBJ2-5 and V is TRBV18; D uncertain. This CDR3 contains 16 residues. The germline V gene has CDR1 KGHSH and CDR2 LQKENI. With 6 bases removed from V and 0 bases from J, the gap between germline ends came to 17 bases. CDR3 region: CASSRVGSNHQETQYF. As DNA, the CDR3 is TGTGCCAGCTCCCGCGTAGGCAGTAATCACCAAGAGACCCAGTACTTC.